Presented here are 24 T cell receptor beta chains from one specimen sequenced in a study of identical twins. TCRdb ran MiXCR on the 5' RACE reads and lists one entry per CDR3 protein. Among roughly 690,000 distinct CDR3 sequences listed, less than 7% were seen once. The sample consisted of naive T cells sorted from blood. Receptor source: a man between 18 and 35 years old in good health.

The table lists this clonotype with many counts. The V call is TRBV5-1, the J call TRBJ1-1, with a tentative D call TRBD1 (6 bases). CDR3 size: 14 residues. Germline V lookup: CDR1 SGHRS, CDR2 YFSETQ. Deletions cut 1 base from V and 3 bases from J, with 10 bases between. The CDR3 nucleotides read TGCGCCAGCAGCTTGACAGGGCCCGACACTGAAGCTTTCTTT. This gives the protein CASSLTGPDTEAFF.

The rearrangement uses TRBV27 and TRBJ2-4; D uncertain. CDR1 and CDR2 (germline): MNHEY, SMNVEV (reference sequence). V lost 2 bases, J lost 0 bases, and 11 bases lay in between. CDR3 length equals 16 residues. The CDR3 DNA reads as TGTGCCAGCAGTTTACGGCCGATTATAGCCAAAAACATTCAGTACTTC. Protein sequence: CASSLRPIIAKNIQYF.

Turning to this clonotype: With a much larger clone just one base away, this may be a read error. This rearrangement joins TRBV4-2 to TRBJ2-3; D might be TRBD1 (5 bases). Germline CDR1 LGHNA, CDR2 YNFKEQ. The CDR3 is made up of 14 amino acids. The CDR3 sequence is CASSPVMDTDSQYF. CDR3 DNA sequence: TGTGCCAGCAGCCCTGTCATGGACACAGATTCGCAGTATTTT.

This clonotype showed up just a few times. This rearrangement joins TRBV7-2 to TRBJ2-3; 8 bases are shared with TRBD2. This CDR3 contains 16 residues. Per the germline V gene, CDR1 is SGHTA and CDR2 is FQGNSA. With 2 bases clipped from V and 4 bases from J, the junction kept 8 bases outside the gene matches. CDR3 coding DNA: TGTGCCAGCAGCTTAATCAGCGGGAGATCATCAGATACGCAGTATTTT. It translates to CASSLISGRSSDTQYF.

This clonotype turned up a few times. The chain links TRBV7-6 to TRBJ2-1; 7 nucleotides match TRBD2. The V gene's germline CDR1 is SGHVS and CDR2 FNYEAQ. Trimming took 2 bases from V and 0 from J; bases not matched to a gene: 7. This CDR3 has 17 amino acids. The CDR3 is CASSLRGREISYNEQFF. The CDR3 nucleotides are TGTGCCAGCAGCTTAAGAGGGCGGGAGATCTCCTACAATGAGCAGTTCTTC.

This clonotype was recorded many times. The V and J genes are TRBV28 and TRBJ1-2; D uncertain. The V and J ends lost 1 base and 4 bases respectively, with 10 bases between them. This CDR3 region has 14 residues. CDR1 is MDHEN, CDR2 SYDVKM, per germline. Here the CDR3 reads CASSLFASSYGYTF. The CDR3, as DNA: TGTGCCAGCAGTTTATTCGCAAGTTCCTATGGCTACACCTTC.

This clonotype showed up just a few times. V gene TRBV15 combines with J gene TRBJ1-3; D is unresolved. With 3 bases removed from V and 0 bases from J, the gap between germline ends came to 12 bases. Germline CDR1 reads LNHNV; CDR2 reads YYDKDF (reference sequence). This CDR3 is 16 amino acids long. In DNA, the CDR3 is TGTGCCACCAGCAGCCAACAGCTAATCTCTGGAAACACCATATATTTT. Protein sequence: CATSSQQLISGNTIYF.

There are many counts of this clonotype. The chain recombines TRBV10-3 with TRBJ2-1; 8 bases map to TRBD2. This CDR3 is 13 amino acids long. Germline CDR1 is ENHRY and CDR2 is SYGVKD. V gave up 11 bases and J gave up 7 bases; unmatched junction bases: 10. CDR3 sequence reads: CACSEGLENEQFF. CDR3 DNA sequence: TGTGCCTGCAGCGAGGGACTAGAGAATGAGCAGTTCTTC.

This clonotype was picked up many times. The chain combines TRBV10-3 with TRBJ1-6; 7 bases align to TRBD1. The CDR3 is 13 amino acids. Trimming took 4 bases from V and 6 from J; bases not matched to a gene: 0. CDR1 and CDR2 from the germline V gene are ENHRY and SYGVKD. Here the CDR3 reads CAISGDSNSPLHF. In DNA, the CDR3 is TGTGCCATCAGTGGGGACAGTAATTCACCCCTCCACTTT.

Many counts were recorded for this clonotype. V usage is TRBV12-3 or TRBV12-4 and J usage is TRBJ2-7; 7 positions match TRBD1. This CDR3 comprises 16 residues. V lost 1 base, J lost 3 bases, and 9 bases stayed unmatched. For the CDR3, the DNA is TGTGCCAGCAGTTTAGTGACAGGGCCCTACCGCTACGAGCAGTACTTC. Translation gives CASSLVTGPYRYEQYF.

This clonotype was picked up many times. V and J are TRBV12-3 or TRBV12-4 and TRBJ1-1; perhaps TRBD1 as D (5 bases). V gave up 5 bases and J gave up 8 bases, with 18 bases separating them. This CDR3 is 14 amino acids long. The CDR3 spells CASSRWTTSREAFF. The CDR3, as DNA: TGTGCCAGCAGTCGTTGGACAACTTCAAGAGAAGCTTTCTTT.

Only a few counts were recorded for this clonotype. V is TRBV7-9 and J is TRBJ2-2; TRBD2 might be the D (6 bases). This CDR3 has 13 residues. Germline CDR1 is SEHNR and CDR2 is FQNEAQ (reference sequence). With 5 bases removed from V and 9 bases from J, the gap between germline ends came to 13 bases. This chain's CDR3 is CASSARLERELFF. CDR3 sequence (DNA): TGTGCCAGCAGCGCTCGACTAGAGCGGGAGCTGTTTTTT. Variable domain in full (rest from reference TRBV7-9 and TRBJ2-2): DTGVSQNPRHKITKRGQNVTFRCDPISEHNRLYWYRQTLGQGPEFLTYFQNEAQLEKSRLLSDRFSAERPKGSFSTLEIQRTEQGDSAMYLCASSARLERELFFGEGSRLTVL.

The V call is TRBV20-1, the J call TRBJ2-5, with a possible D match to TRBD1 (7 bases). V gave up 7 bases and J gave up 0 bases, with 18 bases separating them. CDR1 DFQATT and CDR2 SNEGSKA come from the germline V gene (reference sequence). This CDR3 spans 15 amino acids. In DNA, the CDR3 is TGCAGTGGGAGAGACAGGGACTGGTACCAAGAGACCCAGTACTTC. It codes for CSGRDRDWYQETQYF.

The CDR3 is CASSQDLSRAGADTQYF. In nucleotides, the CDR3 is TGCGCCAGCAGCCAAGATTTATCCCGAGCGGGGGCAGATACGCAGTATTTT. The chain carries TRBV4-1 and TRBJ2-3; 8 bases fit TRBD2. Germline V gives CDR1 MGHRA, CDR2 YSYEKL. The CDR3 covers 17 residues. The V and J ends lost 0 bases and 4 bases, in that order; junction bases with no gene match: 9.

This clonotype showed up many times. The chain joins TRBV12-3 or TRBV12-4 to TRBJ2-2; maybe TRBD1 (6 bases). This CDR3 is 12 amino acids long. V was shortened by 6 bases and J by 7 bases, with 9 bases between the two germline ends. CDR3 bases: TGTGCCAGCAGGGACAGAGTCGGGGAGCTGTTTTTT. Translating it yields CASRDRVGELFF.

This clonotype was recorded a few times. The chain links TRBV3-1 to TRBJ2-3; 11 bases are shared with TRBD2. Germline CDR1 is LGHDT and CDR2 is YNNKEL (reference sequence). CDR3 length equals 16 residues. V shed 1 base and J 4 bases; nucleotides not matched to a gene: 4. CDR3 sequence (DNA): TGTGCCAGCAGCCAAGTGCTAGCGGGAGGTTCAGATACGCAGTATTTT. Its translation: CASSQVLAGGSDTQYF.

This clonotype was counted at least ten times. V and J are TRBV4-1 and TRBJ1-2; no clear D gene. The CDR3 runs 13 residues. With 0 bases removed from V and 8 bases from J, the gap between germline ends came to 10 bases. Germline lookup yields CDR1 MGHRA and CDR2 YSYEKL. CDR3 nucleotide sequence: TGCGCCAGCAGCCAAGATTTCACGAGGGGCTACACCTTC. It yields the protein CASSQDFTRGYTF.

This clonotype has at least ten counts. The chain carries TRBV12-3 or TRBV12-4 and TRBJ1-5; tentatively, D is TRBD1 (5 bases). The V end lost 6 bases, the J end lost 3 bases, and 15 bases lay between the germline ends. There are 15 residues in the CDR3. The CDR3 DNA sequence: TGTGCCAGCAGCCGTACAGGAGCTCCCAATCAGCCCCAGCATTTT. Its protein product is CASSRTGAPNQPQHF.

This clonotype has ten or more counts. V usage is TRBV2 and J usage is TRBJ2-2, with a weak D call TRBD2 (6 bases). Per the germline V gene, CDR1 is SNHLY and CDR2 is FYNNEI. Trimming cost V 3 bases and J 0 bases, with 8 bases left between them. The CDR3 contains 15 residues. Here the CDR3 DNA reads TGTGCCAGCAGTGAGGGACTGGCGAACACCGGGGAGCTGTTTTTT. Residues: CASSEGLANTGELFF.

This clonotype was seen repeatedly, ten times or more. This chain links TRBV12-3 or TRBV12-4 with TRBJ1-6; tentatively, D is TRBD1 (5 bases). V lost 3 bases to trimming and J lost 9 bases, with 12 bases between them. This CDR3 region has 14 residues. The chain's CDR3 is CASSFAGTTSPLHF. Here the CDR3 DNA reads TGTGCCAGCAGTTTTGCCGGGACGACTTCACCCCTCCACTTT.

This rearrangement joins TRBV5-1 to TRBJ2-6, with TRBD2 identical over 7 bases. The CDR3 has 19 residues. With 0 bases clipped from V and 1 base from J, the junction kept 10 bases outside the gene matches. The germline V gene has CDR1 SGHRS and CDR2 YFSETQ. CDR3 DNA: TGCGCCAGCAGCTTGGCCGCTGCGGGAGCGGGTTCTGGGGCCAACGTCCTGACTTTC. Its translation: CASSLAAAGAGSGANVLTF.

This clonotype was seen at least ten times. The chain has TRBV29-1 and TRBJ1-2; D not certain. The germline gives CDR1 SQVTM, CDR2 ANQGSEA. This CDR3 is built from 12 residues. V was cut by 5 bases and J by 5 bases, with 12 bases left in between. The CDR3 loop is CSVFGSGYGYTF. The CDR3 DNA follows: TGCAGCGTTTTCGGGTCCGGGTATGGCTACACCTTC.

This clonotype has ten or more counts. The rearrangement joins TRBV15 to TRBJ1-5, with D possibly being TRBD1 (6 bases). This CDR3 is built from 13 residues. Germline CDR1 is LNHNV and CDR2 is YYDKDF (reference sequence). The V end lost 2 bases, the J end lost 5 bases, and 7 bases lay between the germline ends. The CDR3 DNA reads as TGTGCCACCAGCAGATCAGGGGATCAGCCCCAGCATTTT. Protein sequence: CATSRSGDQPQHF.

This clonotype occurred a few times. The chain combines TRBV19 with TRBJ2-1; 8 bases map to TRBD2. CDR1 is LNHDA, CDR2 SQIVND, per germline (reference sequence). The V and J ends lost 10 bases and 7 bases, in that order; junction bases with no gene match: 9. The CDR3 is 13 residues long. The CDR3 loop is CATRSGSNNEQFF. The CDR3 coding sequence is TGTGCCACGAGGAGCGGGAGTAATAATGAGCAGTTCTTC.